A selection of T cell receptor beta chains follows, all from one sample in a study of blood T cells in healthy people across ages. Each CDR3 protein is one row after TCRdb ran MiXCR on the 5' RACE reads. The table shows roughly 930,000 distinct CDR3 sequences, with approximately 49% occurring only once. Sequencing used blood. Receptors originate from a man aged 25 to 40 in good health. Both conserved end residues are part of each CDR3. A D gene is named only where the DNA matches it firmly. Clone size appears in some rows only: once, few, many, or a class for an expanded clone.

CDR3 length: 12; clone size: NA; J gene: TRBJ2-7; V gene: TRBV9; D gene: NA; CDR3 protein: CASSGRVHEQYF; CDR3 DNA: TGTGCCAGCAGCGGCAGGGTCCACGAGCAGTACTTC
CDR3 length: 14; clone size: few; J gene: TRBJ2-1; V gene: TRBV19; D gene: TRBD2; CDR3 protein: CASLGGTYYNEQFF; CDR3 DNA: TGTGCCAGCCTCGGGGGGACCTACTACAATGAGCAGTTCTTC
CDR3 length: 16; clone size: NA; J gene: TRBJ2-1; V gene: TRBV28; D gene: TRBD1; CDR3 protein: CASSLFVDRDYNEQFF; CDR3 DNA: TGTGCCAGCAGTCTTTTCGTGGACAGGGACTACAATGAGCAGTTCTTC
CDR3 length: 11; clone size: few; J gene: TRBJ1-6; V gene: TRBV27; D gene: NA; CDR3 protein: CASRSMGTLHF; CDR3 DNA: TGTGCCAGCAGATCGATGGGCACCCTCCACTTT
CDR3 length: 16; clone size: NA; J gene: TRBJ1-2; V gene: TRBV15; D gene: NA; CDR3 protein: CATSRDHAGPGGGYTF; CDR3 DNA: TGTGCCACCAGCAGAGATCATGCAGGACCCGGGGGGGGCTACACCTTC
CDR3 length: 14; clone size: few; J gene: TRBJ1-2; V gene: TRBV7-2; D gene: TRBD1; CDR3 protein: CASSRPDRPYGYTF; CDR3 DNA: TGTGCCAGCAGCCGCCCGGACAGGCCCTATGGCTACACCTTC
CDR3 length: 14; clone size: once; J gene: TRBJ1-1; V gene: TRBV29-1; D gene: TRBD1; CDR3 protein: CSVESDRVYTEAFF; CDR3 DNA: TGCAGCGTTGAATCGGACAGGGTTTACACTGAAGCTTTCTTT
CDR3 length: 16; clone size: NA; J gene: TRBJ2-2; V gene: TRBV7-2; D gene: TRBD1; CDR3 protein: CASSLGGQGSTGELFF; CDR3 DNA: TGTGCCAGCAGCTTAGGGGGACAGGGGAGCACCGGGGAGCTGTTTTTT
CDR3 length: 16; clone size: NA; J gene: TRBJ1-1; V gene: TRBV12-3/TRBV12-4; D gene: NA; CDR3 protein: CASSRTVGGVNTEAFF; CDR3 DNA: TGTGCCAGCAGCAGGACCGTGGGAGGTGTGAACACTGAAGCTTTCTTT
CDR3 length: 12; clone size: few; J gene: TRBJ2-7; V gene: TRBV29-1; D gene: NA; CDR3 protein: CSVDSPSYEQYF; CDR3 DNA: TGCAGCGTGGACAGTCCATCCTACGAGCAGTACTTC
CDR3 length: 20; clone size: few; J gene: TRBJ2-3; V gene: TRBV7-6; D gene: TRBD1; CDR3 protein: CASSLVVGTAKAVSTDTQYF; CDR3 DNA: TGTGCCAGCAGCTTAGTAGTCGGGACAGCTAAAGCTGTGAGCACAGATACGCAGTATTTT
CDR3 length: 15; clone size: NA; J gene: TRBJ2-7; V gene: TRBV28; D gene: TRBD1; CDR3 protein: CASSLLQGSSYEQYF; CDR3 DNA: TGTGCCAGCAGTTTACTACAGGGGTCCTCCTACGAGCAGTACTTC
CDR3 length: 14; clone size: NA; J gene: TRBJ1-1; V gene: TRBV10-3; D gene: TRBD1; CDR3 protein: CAISGDRGGTEAFF; CDR3 DNA: TGTGCCATCAGTGGGGACAGGGGAGGGACTGAAGCTTTCTTT
CDR3 length: 16; clone size: NA; J gene: TRBJ2-3; V gene: TRBV4-1; D gene: NA; CDR3 protein: CASSSRMAAEVHTQYF; CDR3 DNA: TGCGCCAGCAGCTCCCGGATGGCGGCGGAGGTGCATACGCAGTATTTT
CDR3 length: 15; clone size: NA; J gene: TRBJ1-1; V gene: TRBV28; D gene: NA; CDR3 protein: CASSLLGVKNTEAFF; CDR3 DNA: TGTGCCAGCAGTTTATTGGGGGTGAAGAACACTGAAGCTTTCTTT
CDR3 length: 12; clone size: NA; J gene: TRBJ1-5; V gene: TRBV6-2/TRBV6-3; D gene: NA; CDR3 protein: CASDTGRQPQHF; CDR3 DNA: TGTGCCAGCGACACGGGGCGCCAGCCCCAGCATTTT
CDR3 length: 10; clone size: once; J gene: TRBJ1-2; V gene: TRBV20-1; D gene: NA; CDR3 protein: CSARRDGYTF; CDR3 DNA: TGCAGTGCCAGGAGGGATGGCTACACCTTC
CDR3 length: 14; clone size: NA; J gene: TRBJ2-1; V gene: TRBV7-2; D gene: NA; CDR3 protein: CASSSEGYDNEQFF; CDR3 DNA: TGTGCCAGCAGCTCCGAGGGGTACGACAATGAGCAGTTCTTC
CDR3 length: 13; clone size: few; J gene: TRBJ2-5; V gene: TRBV5-1; D gene: NA; CDR3 protein: CASSNPSMETQYF; CDR3 DNA: TGCGCCAGCAGTAACCCTAGCATGGAGACCCAGTACTTC
CDR3 length: 14; clone size: few; J gene: TRBJ2-7; V gene: TRBV28; D gene: NA; CDR3 protein: CASSLFSGIGEQYF; CDR3 DNA: TGTGCCAGCAGTTTATTTTCCGGGATCGGCGAGCAGTACTTC
CDR3 length: 17; clone size: NA; J gene: TRBJ1-1; V gene: TRBV29-1; D gene: NA; CDR3 protein: CSVEEQGRRGLYTEAFF; CDR3 DNA: TGCAGCGTTGAAGAACAAGGGCGGCGGGGATTGTACACTGAAGCTTTCTTT
CDR3 length: 14; clone size: NA; J gene: TRBJ2-1; V gene: TRBV20-1; D gene: TRBD2; CDR3 protein: CSARGELASNEQFF; CDR3 DNA: TGCAGTGCTAGAGGTGAACTAGCGAGCAATGAGCAGTTCTTC
CDR3 length: 16; clone size: few; J gene: TRBJ2-3; V gene: TRBV6-6; D gene: TRBD2; CDR3 protein: CASSYGGLAGQDTQYF; CDR3 DNA: TGTGCCAGCAGTTACGGGGGACTAGCGGGGCAAGATACGCAGTATTTT
CDR3 length: 16; clone size: NA; J gene: TRBJ2-3; V gene: TRBV7-2; D gene: TRBD1; CDR3 protein: CASSLMGDSFTDTQYF; CDR3 DNA: TGTGCCAGCAGCTTAATGGGGGACAGCTTCACAGATACGCAGTATTTT
CDR3 length: 15; clone size: once; J gene: TRBJ1-1; V gene: TRBV7-9; D gene: NA; CDR3 protein: CASSPRTPLNTEAFF; CDR3 DNA: TGTGCCAGCAGCCCGAGGACTCCTTTGAACACTGAAGCTTTCTTT
CDR3 length: 16; clone size: once; J gene: TRBJ2-5; V gene: TRBV18; D gene: NA; CDR3 protein: CASSPQRAGGKETQYF; CDR3 DNA: TGTGCCAGCTCACCACAGCGAGCCGGGGGCAAAGAGACCCAGTACTTC
CDR3 length: 13; clone size: few; J gene: TRBJ2-5; V gene: TRBV6-2/TRBV6-3; D gene: NA; CDR3 protein: CASSYPSGETQYF; CDR3 DNA: TGTGCCAGCAGTTACCCCTCCGGGGAGACCCAGTACTTC
CDR3 length: 14; clone size: NA; J gene: TRBJ1-5; V gene: TRBV4-1; D gene: NA; CDR3 protein: CVSKGRVSNQPQHF; CDR3 DNA: TGCGTCAGCAAGGGACGGGTTAGCAATCAGCCCCAGCATTTT
CDR3 length: 15; clone size: NA; J gene: TRBJ2-7; V gene: TRBV20-1; D gene: NA; CDR3 protein: CSARDLSVTTYEQYF; CDR3 DNA: TGCAGTGCTAGAGATCTCTCCGTCACAACCTACGAGCAGTACTTC
CDR3 length: 14; clone size: NA; J gene: TRBJ1-1; V gene: TRBV3-1; D gene: TRBD1; CDR3 protein: CASSPGEGAAEAFF; CDR3 DNA: TGTGCCAGCAGTCCCGGGGAGGGGGCAGCTGAAGCTTTCTTT
CDR3 length: 13; clone size: NA; J gene: TRBJ2-5; V gene: TRBV20-1; D gene: TRBD1; CDR3 protein: CSAAGQAQETQYF; CDR3 DNA: TGCAGTGCTGCGGGACAGGCTCAAGAGACCCAGTACTTC
CDR3 length: 15; clone size: NA; J gene: TRBJ2-5; V gene: TRBV5-1; D gene: NA; CDR3 protein: CASSNNPPGLETQYF; CDR3 DNA: TGCGCCAGCAGCAACAACCCCCCCGGGCTTGAGACCCAGTACTTC
CDR3 length: 14; clone size: NA; J gene: TRBJ2-7; V gene: TRBV6-2/TRBV6-3; D gene: NA; CDR3 protein: CASSPNTSPYEQYF; CDR3 DNA: TGTGCCAGCAGTCCTAACACTAGCCCCTACGAGCAGTACTTC
CDR3 length: 13; clone size: NA; J gene: TRBJ2-3; V gene: TRBV6-2/TRBV6-3; D gene: NA; CDR3 protein: CASSYSVGGTQYF; CDR3 DNA: TGTGCCAGCAGTTACTCTGTGGGAGGCACGCAGTATTTT
CDR3 length: 14; clone size: NA; J gene: TRBJ2-7; V gene: TRBV25-1; D gene: NA; CDR3 protein: CASSEFGQTYEQYF; CDR3 DNA: TGTGCCAGCAGTGAATTCGGACAGACCTACGAGCAGTACTTC
CDR3 length: 18; clone size: NA; J gene: TRBJ1-2; V gene: TRBV7-2; D gene: TRBD1; CDR3 protein: CASRPTGGEAVRTYGYTF; CDR3 DNA: TGTGCCAGCAGGCCCACAGGGGGCGAGGCGGTGAGGACCTATGGCTACACCTTC
CDR3 length: 15; clone size: NA; J gene: TRBJ2-1; V gene: TRBV4-3; D gene: TRBD2; CDR3 protein: CASSQETRTSGEQFF; CDR3 DNA: TGCGCCAGCAGCCAAGAAACCCGGACTAGCGGGGAGCAGTTCTTC
CDR3 length: 12; clone size: few; J gene: TRBJ1-1; V gene: TRBV12-3/TRBV12-4; D gene: TRBD1; CDR3 protein: CASFQGEAEAFF; CDR3 DNA: TGTGCCAGTTTCCAGGGGGAGGCTGAAGCTTTCTTT
CDR3 length: 16; clone size: NA; J gene: TRBJ1-1; V gene: TRBV6-5; D gene: NA; CDR3 protein: CASSKGEGGLNTEAFF; CDR3 DNA: TGTGCCAGCAGTAAGGGGGAGGGAGGGCTCAACACTGAAGCTTTCTTT
CDR3 length: 12; clone size: NA; J gene: TRBJ2-1; V gene: TRBV28; D gene: NA; CDR3 protein: CASLTSGDEQFF; CDR3 DNA: TGTGCCAGCCTGACATCGGGGGATGAGCAGTTCTTC
CDR3 length: 18; clone size: NA; J gene: TRBJ2-3; V gene: TRBV4-2; D gene: TRBD2; CDR3 protein: CASSQEPLAGGGTDTQYF; CDR3 DNA: TGTGCCAGCAGCCAAGAGCCACTAGCGGGGGGAGGCACAGATACGCAGTATTTT
CDR3 length: 14; clone size: many; J gene: TRBJ1-5; V gene: TRBV20-1; D gene: NA; CDR3 protein: CSAREAGDGQPQHF; CDR3 DNA: TGCAGTGCTAGAGAGGCAGGGGATGGTCAGCCCCAGCATTTT
CDR3 length: 14; clone size: few; J gene: TRBJ1-5; V gene: TRBV10-3; D gene: TRBD1; CDR3 protein: CAISAQGGNQPQHF; CDR3 DNA: TGTGCCATCAGTGCCCAGGGGGGGAATCAGCCCCAGCATTTT
CDR3 length: 14; clone size: NA; J gene: TRBJ2-7; V gene: TRBV6-1; D gene: NA; CDR3 protein: CASSDQGNLYEQYF; CDR3 DNA: TGTGCCAGCAGTGACCAGGGGAACCTCTACGAGCAGTACTTC
CDR3 length: 13; clone size: few; J gene: TRBJ2-5; V gene: TRBV20-1; D gene: TRBD2; CDR3 protein: CSARPPQAGEQYF; CDR3 DNA: TGCAGTGCTAGGCCCCCCCAGGCGGGGGAGCAGTACTTC
CDR3 length: 20; clone size: NA; J gene: TRBJ2-3; V gene: TRBV13; D gene: TRBD2; CDR3 protein: CASSRLLRREGRQFTDTQYF; CDR3 DNA: TGTGCCAGCAGCCGCTTACTCCGGCGGGAGGGGCGGCAATTCACAGATACGCAGTATTTT
CDR3 length: 15; clone size: few; J gene: TRBJ2-6; V gene: TRBV4-1; D gene: NA; CDR3 protein: CASSQDRTGANVLTF; CDR3 DNA: TGCGCCAGCAGCCAAGACCGGACTGGGGCCAACGTCCTGACTTTC
CDR3 length: 14; clone size: NA; J gene: TRBJ2-7; V gene: TRBV5-5; D gene: NA; CDR3 protein: CASSLLGHPYEQYF; CDR3 DNA: TGTGCCAGCAGCTTGCTGGGGCATCCCTACGAGCAGTACTTC
CDR3 length: 16; clone size: NA; J gene: TRBJ2-3; V gene: TRBV6-5; D gene: NA; CDR3 protein: CASSYGGQRGTDTQYF; CDR3 DNA: TGTGCCAGCAGTTACGGGGGACAGCGGGGCACAGATACGCAGTATTTT
CDR3 length: 17; clone size: NA; J gene: TRBJ2-1; V gene: TRBV7-2; D gene: TRBD2; CDR3 protein: CASRRGLAVSSYNEQFF; CDR3 DNA: TGTGCCAGCCGCCGGGGCCTAGCGGTGAGCTCCTACAATGAGCAGTTCTTC